This T cell receptor beta chain was found in a study of T cell repertoires in cytomegalovirus infection. Study information: CMV infection and matching HLA type were both indicated by public TCR beta signatures. Findings and limits, study-wide: Based on cumulative public TCR beta family frequency, carriers of CMV plus the relevant HLA were identified. In two of eight donors, the top clonotype was HLA-C-restricted CMV-specific.

TCRdb called the reads again in MiXCR, with one record for every CDR3 protein. The table records about 830,000 distinct CDR3 sequences, about 31% of them present only once. This clonotype showed up just a few times. What it binds is not known. V was pared by 2 bases and J by 4 bases, with 15 bases between. Germline values: CDR1 DFQATT, CDR2 SNEGSKA (reference sequence). This CDR3 comprises 15 residues. This clonotype was sampled from a human donor in good health (CMV status not recorded). Some clones in this sample may be carry-over from other donors' samples. V and J are TRBV20-1 and TRBJ1-5, with D possibly being TRBD1 (5 bases). The material was cultured CD8+ T cells from PBMCs, obtained from culture after CMV antigen stimulation. The CDR3 spells CSARRSRQRNQPQHF. The CDR3 DNA is TGCAGTGCTAGACGGTCCAGACAGAGGAATCAGCCCCAGCATTTT.